A single sample is the source of the 8 T cell receptor beta chains below, sequenced in a study of cytomegalovirus exposure and HLA in healthy donors. The study ran its PCR with 60 Vbeta and 13 Jbeta primers. TCRdb's table, derived via immunoSEQ multiplex PCR, lists solely in-frame clones and lacks some. This table holds 150,000 or so clones, about 85% found once. Sample: PBMCs. The receptors shown here come from a man aged 25 to 40 in good health and CMV-seropositive.

V is TRBV5-6 and J is TRBJ1-1; possible D gene TRBD1, 6 bases. Germline V gene lookup returns CDR1 SGHDT and CDR2 YYEEEE. The CDR3 has 13 residues. The ends were cut back, 4 bases at V and 8 bases at J, with 15 bases in the middle. This chain's CDR3 is CASSLGHSTEAFF. The CDR3 coding sequence is TGTGCCAGCAGCCTGGGACATTCGACAGAAGCTTTCTTT.

This clone was seen only a few times. V and J are TRBV5-6 and TRBJ2-1; 7 bases are a match to TRBD2. Trimming took 0 bases from V and 9 from J; bases not matched to a gene: 3. The CDR3 covers 13 residues. Germline V lookup: CDR1 SGHDT, CDR2 YYEEEE. The CDR3 region has the DNA TGTGCCAGCAGCTTGGGGGGCGGGGGTGAGCAGTTCTTC. Encoded protein: CASSLGGGGEQFF.

The chain has TRBV2 and TRBJ2-1; 8 bases fit TRBD2. Germline V CDR1 and CDR2: SNHLY, FYNNEI. Trimming removed 5 bases from V and 3 bases from J; junction bases left unmatched: 3. This CDR3 comprises 14 residues. The CDR3 nucleotides read TGTGCCAGCAGTACTAGCGGCAACTACAATGAGCAGTTCTTC. Its protein product is CASSTSGNYNEQFF.

This clone has just a few counts. The V gene is TRBV5-4, the J gene TRBJ2-3; possibly TRBD2 for D (7 bases). The CDR3 covers 19 residues. Deletions cut 4 bases from V and 4 bases from J, with 28 bases between. From germline, CDR1 is SGHNT and CDR2 YYREEE (reference sequence). CDR3 DNA: TGTGCCAGCAGCCCCGCGACCGGCGGTTGGGGGGGCGTTTCAGATACGCAGTATTTT. Translated, it gives CASSPATGGWGGVSDTQYF.

The chain employs TRBV2 and TRBJ2-7; TRBD2 aligns across 12 bases. Germline loops: CDR1 SNHLY, CDR2 FYNNEI. The V segment lost 7 bases and the J segment 1 base; nucleotides outside the gene matches: 2. The CDR3 consists of 14 residues. The CDR3, as DNA: TGTGCCAGCACTCTAGCGGGGGGGTCCTACGAGCAGTACTTC. Translated, it gives CASTLAGGSYEQYF. Using reference TRBV2 and TRBJ2-7 for the parts outside the CDR3, the full variable domain is EPEVTQTPSHQVTQMGQEVILRCVPISNHLYFYWYRQILGQKVEFLVSFYNNEISEKSEIFDDQFSVERPDGSNFTLKIRSTKLEDSAMYFCASTLAGGSYEQYFGPGTRLTVT.

As regards this clone: Since the CDR3 does not end with the conserved phenylalanine or tryptophan, this likely comes from a read error. The DNA is left out, because the CDR3 cannot be placed on it with certainty; the CDR3 is given as TCRdb lists it. The V and J genes are TRBV18 and TRBJ2-3; the table's D gene call, TRBD1, was not cross checked with the DNA. The germline gives CDR1 KGHSH, CDR2 LQKENI. The CDR3 spans 12 amino acids, including both terminal residues. The CDR3 loop reads CASSFDRVQWWI.

The chain has TRBV5-6 and TRBJ2-7; the match to TRBD1 covers 9 bases. The junction had 11 bases not matched to a gene; V was cut back by 3 bases and J by 1 base. The germline gives CDR1 SGHDT, CDR2 YYEEEE. The length of the CDR3 is 17 residues. CDR3 sequence (DNA): TGTGCCAGCAGCTCTATCTTCCGGGACAGGGCTTCCTACGAGCAGTACTTC. It specifies CASSSIFRDRASYEQYF.

Only a few counts were recorded for this clone. This chain joins TRBV2 and TRBJ1-5; 7 bases fit TRBD1. The J segment lost 6 bases and the V segment lost 7 bases, leaving 6 bases of the junction unmatched. This CDR3 is built from 13 residues. The germline V gene encodes CDR1 SNHLY and CDR2 FYNNEI. CDR3 in amino acids: CASNVGGGQPQHF. CDR3 in DNA: TGTGCCAGCAACGTAGGGGGCGGTCAGCCCCAGCATTTT.